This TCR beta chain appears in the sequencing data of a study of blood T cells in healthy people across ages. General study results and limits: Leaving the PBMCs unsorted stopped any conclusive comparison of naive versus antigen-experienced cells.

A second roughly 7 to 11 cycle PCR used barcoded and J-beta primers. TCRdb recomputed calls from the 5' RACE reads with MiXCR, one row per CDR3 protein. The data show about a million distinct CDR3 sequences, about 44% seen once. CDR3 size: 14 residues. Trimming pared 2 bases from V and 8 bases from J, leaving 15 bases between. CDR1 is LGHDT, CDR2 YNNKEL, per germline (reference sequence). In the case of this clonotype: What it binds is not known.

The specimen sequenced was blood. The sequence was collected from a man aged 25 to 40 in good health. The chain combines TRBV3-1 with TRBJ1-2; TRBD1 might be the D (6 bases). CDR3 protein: CASSQRGARGGYTF. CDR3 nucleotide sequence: TGTGCCAGCAGCCAACGGGGGGCTCGAGGGGGCTACACCTTC.